This TCR beta chain was documented in a study of blood T cell repertoires in COVID-19. Overall study: Nucleic acid was either cDNA or gDNA, and it came from T cells, B-cell-depleted T cells, or PBMCs.

Sequenced by immunoSEQ multiplex PCR; TCRdb stores in-frame clones only, minus some. The data show fewer than 350,000 clones, with around 89% seen just once and roughly 3.9% held by the top ten. The sequence came from a young woman with acute COVID-19. The sequencing sample was made of PBMCs or T cells enriched from blood (not recorded which).

DNA of the CDR3: TGCGCCAGCAGCCAAGAGTTCGGGACAGGGGGCTACGAGCAGTACTTC. Protein sequence: CASSQEFGTGGYEQYF. The rearrangement joins TRBV4-3 to TRBJ2-7, with 11 bases aligning to TRBD1. The V gene's germline CDR1 is LGHNA and CDR2 YSLEER. After removal of 0 bases from V and 3 bases from J, the junction contained 4 bases not matched to a gene. The length of the CDR3 is 16 residues.